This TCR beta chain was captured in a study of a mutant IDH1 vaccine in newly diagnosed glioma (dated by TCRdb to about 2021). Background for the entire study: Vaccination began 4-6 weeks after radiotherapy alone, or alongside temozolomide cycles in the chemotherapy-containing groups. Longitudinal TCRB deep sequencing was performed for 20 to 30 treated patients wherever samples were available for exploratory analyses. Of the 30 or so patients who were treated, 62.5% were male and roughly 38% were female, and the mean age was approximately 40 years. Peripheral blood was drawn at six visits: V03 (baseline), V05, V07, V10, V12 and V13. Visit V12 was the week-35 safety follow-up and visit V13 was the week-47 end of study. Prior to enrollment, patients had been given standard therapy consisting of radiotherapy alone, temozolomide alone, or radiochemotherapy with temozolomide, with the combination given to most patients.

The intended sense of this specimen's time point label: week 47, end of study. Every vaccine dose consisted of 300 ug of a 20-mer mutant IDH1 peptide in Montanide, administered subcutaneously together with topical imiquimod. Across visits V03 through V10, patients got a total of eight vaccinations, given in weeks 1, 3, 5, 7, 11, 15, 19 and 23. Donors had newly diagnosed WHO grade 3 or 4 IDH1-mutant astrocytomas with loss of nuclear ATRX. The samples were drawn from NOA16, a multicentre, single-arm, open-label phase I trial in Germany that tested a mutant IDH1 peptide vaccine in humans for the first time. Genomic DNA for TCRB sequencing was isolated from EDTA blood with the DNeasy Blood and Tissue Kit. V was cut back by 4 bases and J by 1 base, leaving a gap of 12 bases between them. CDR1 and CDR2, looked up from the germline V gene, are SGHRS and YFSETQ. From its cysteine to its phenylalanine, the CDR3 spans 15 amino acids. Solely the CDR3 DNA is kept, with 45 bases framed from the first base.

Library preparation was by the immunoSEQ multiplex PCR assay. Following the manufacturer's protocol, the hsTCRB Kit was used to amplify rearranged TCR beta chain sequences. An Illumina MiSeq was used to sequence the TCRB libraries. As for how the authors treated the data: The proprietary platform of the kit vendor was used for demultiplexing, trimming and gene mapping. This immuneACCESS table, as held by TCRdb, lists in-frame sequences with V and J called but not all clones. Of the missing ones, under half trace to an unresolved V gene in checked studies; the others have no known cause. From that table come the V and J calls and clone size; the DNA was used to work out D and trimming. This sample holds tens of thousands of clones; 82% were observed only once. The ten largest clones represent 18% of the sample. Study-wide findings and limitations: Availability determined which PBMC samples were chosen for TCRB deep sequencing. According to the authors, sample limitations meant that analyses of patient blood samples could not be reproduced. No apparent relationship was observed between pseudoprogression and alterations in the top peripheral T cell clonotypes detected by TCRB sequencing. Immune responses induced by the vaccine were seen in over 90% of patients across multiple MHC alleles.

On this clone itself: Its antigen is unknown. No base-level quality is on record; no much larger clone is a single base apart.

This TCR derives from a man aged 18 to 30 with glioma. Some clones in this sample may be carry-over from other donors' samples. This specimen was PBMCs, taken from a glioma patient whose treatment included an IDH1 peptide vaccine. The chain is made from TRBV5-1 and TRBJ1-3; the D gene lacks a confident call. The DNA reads TGCGCCAGCAGCAAAGGACCGTCGTCTGGAAACACCATATATTTT. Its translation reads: CASSKGPSSGNTIYF.